These T cell receptor beta chains were read from a single sample in a study of blood T cell repertoires in COVID-19. TCRdb keeps only in-frame clones here, not all; method: immunoSEQ multiplex PCR. The table includes approximately 250,000 clones, 85% to 90% detected once. Material: PBMCs or T cells enriched from blood (not recorded which). The receptors shown here come from a woman aged 60-75 years in a cohort exposed to, infected with or recovered from COVID-19 (not recorded which). Both conserved end residues are part of each CDR3. A D gene is named only where the DNA matches it firmly. Some rows have no size entry. The others give once, few or many, or a class for an expanded clone.

D gene	clone size	V gene	J gene	CDR3 protein	CDR3 DNA
NA	NA	TRBV6-5	TRBJ2-2	CASSYSASANTGELFF	TGTGCCAGCAGTTACTCGGCTAGCGCGAACACCGGGGAGCTGTTTTTT
TRBD1	NA	TRBV6-6	TRBJ2-5	CASSYSGDSDKETQYF	TGTGCCAGCAGTTACTCAGGGGACAGCGACAAAGAGACCCAGTACTTC
NA	NA	TRBV4-3	TRBJ1-1	CASSQERLMNTEAFF	TGCGCCAGCAGCCAAGAGAGACTCATGAACACTGAAGCTTTCTTT
NA	NA	TRBV6-5	TRBJ1-1	CASSPLTGSDTEAFF	TGTGCCAGCAGTCCACTAACAGGGTCGGACACTGAAGCTTTCTTT
NA	NA	TRBV24-1	TRBJ2-1	CATSDPTDNEQFF	TGTGCCACCAGTGATCCTACAGACAATGAGCAGTTCTTC
NA	once	TRBV28	TRBJ1-1	CASRPRLNTEAFF	TGTGCCAGCAGGCCGCGATTGAACACTGAAGCTTTCTTT
TRBD1	NA	TRBV18	TRBJ1-2	CASSPGTGASDYGYTF	TGTGCCAGCTCACCCGGGACAGGGGCCTCAGACTATGGCTACACCTTC
TRBD1	NA	TRBV13	TRBJ1-5	CASSLGTGGAQHF	TGTGCCAGCAGCTTAGGGACAGGGGGCGCCCAGCATTTT
TRBD2	NA	TRBV30	TRBJ2-3	CAWSESGRRVGSTDTQYF	TGTGCCTGGAGTGAGAGCGGGAGAAGAGTGGGGAGCACAGATACGCAGTATTTT
TRBD1	NA	TRBV4-2	TRBJ1-3	CASSQGAGGYNNGNTIYF	TGTGCCAGCAGCCAAGGGGCAGGGGGGTATAATAATGGAAACACCATATATTTT
TRBD2	NA	TRBV30	TRBJ2-1	CAWSELAGYNEQFF	TGTGCCTGGAGTGAACTAGCGGGTTACAATGAGCAGTTCTTC
NA	NA	TRBV7-3	TRBJ2-7	CASSSSANSYEQYF	TGTGCCAGCAGCTCTTCTGCTAACTCCTACGAGCAGTACTTC
NA	once	TRBV19	TRBJ2-7	CASSSGISYEQYF	TGTGCCAGTAGTAGCGGGATATCCTACGAGCAGTACTTC
TRBD2	NA	TRBV2	TRBJ2-7	CASASGTYYEQYF	TGTGCCAGCGCTAGCGGGACCTACTACGAGCAGTACTTC
NA	NA	TRBV4-2	TRBJ2-7	CASSQVTGYSFDEQYF	TGTGCCAGCAGCCAGGTCACAGGGTACTCTTTTGACGAGCAGTACTTC
TRBD1	few	TRBV19	TRBJ2-3	CASRIQGSGDTQYF	TGTGCCAGTAGGATACAGGGGTCGGGAGATACGCAGTATTTT
TRBD1	NA	TRBV6-2/TRBV6-3	TRBJ1-5	CASSYGTGVSSNQPQHF	TGTGCCAGCAGTTACGGGACAGGAGTTTCTAGCAATCAGCCCCAGCATTTT
NA	NA	TRBV18	TRBJ2-1	CASSPSLSSYNEQFF	TGTGCCAGCTCACCATCACTTTCCTCCTACAATGAGCAGTTCTTC
NA	NA	TRBV6-5	TRBJ1-3	CASSSGWRGGNTIYF	TGTGCCAGCAGTTCCGGATGGAGGGGCGGAAACACCATATATTTT
NA	few	TRBV21-1	TRBJ1-2	CASSKVVAGRGSYGYTF	TGTGCCAGCAGCAAAGTGGTGGCTGGAAGGGGTTCGTATGGCTACACCTTC
TRBD2	NA	TRBV28	TRBJ2-1	CASSSPSGASSYNEQFF	TGTGCCAGCAGTTCCCCTAGCGGAGCGAGCTCCTACAATGAGCAGTTCTTC
NA	NA	TRBV28	TRBJ2-2	CASSLYRGGELFF	TGTGCCAGCAGTTTATATAGGGGCGGGGAGCTGTTTTTT
NA	NA	TRBV28	TRBJ1-5	CASSGAQGGNQPQHF	TGTGCCAGCAGTGGAGCGCAGGGCGGCAATCAGCCCCAGCATTTT
TRBD2	NA	TRBV6-5	TRBJ2-7	CASTPSGSWGEQYF	TGTGCCAGCACCCCCAGCGGGAGTTGGGGCGAGCAGTACTTC
TRBD1	NA	TRBV19	TRBJ1-2	CASRAISGTGASYGYTF	TGTGCCAGTAGAGCGATCTCCGGGACAGGGGCCTCCTATGGCTACACCTTC
NA	NA	TRBV28	TRBJ2-1	CASSLRGQVDNEQFF	TGTGCCAGCAGTTTACGAGGGCAGGTCGACAATGAGCAGTTCTTC
NA	NA	TRBV6-5	TRBJ1-1	CASSYSSGIGTEAFF	TGTGCCAGCAGTTACTCGTCAGGGATCGGCACTGAAGCTTTCTTT
NA	NA	TRBV5-5	TRBJ2-1	CASIPSGFNEQFF	TGTGCCAGCATCCCGTCGGGGTTCAATGAGCAGTTCTTC
NA	NA	TRBV20-1	TRBJ2-3	CSASDPRARNTQYF	TGCAGTGCTAGTGATCCGAGGGCCCGGAATACGCAGTATTTT
TRBD1	NA	TRBV12-3/TRBV12-4	TRBJ1-1	CASSPQGAIEAFF	TGTGCCAGCAGTCCCCAGGGGGCGATTGAAGCTTTCTTT
TRBD2	once	TRBV20-1	TRBJ2-1	CSASKREITYNEQFF	TGCAGTGCTAGTAAGCGGGAGATAACCTACAATGAGCAGTTCTTC
TRBD1	NA	TRBV9	TRBJ1-2	CASSGGQGGGYTF	TGTGCCAGCAGCGGAGGACAGGGAGGCGGCTACACCTTC
TRBD2	NA	TRBV3-1/TRBV3-2	TRBJ2-1	CASSQWTSGNEQFF	TGTGCCAGCAGCCAATGGACTAGCGGGAATGAGCAGTTCTTC
NA	NA	TRBV4-1	TRBJ2-5	CASSQVTGSNQETQYF	TGCGCCAGCAGCCAAGTCACGGGATCGAACCAAGAGACCCAGTACTTC
NA	NA	TRBV7-3	TRBJ2-5	CASSSSSTAETQYF	TGTGCCAGCAGCTCTAGCTCAACGGCTGAGACCCAGTACTTC
TRBD2	NA	TRBV9	TRBJ2-1	CASNLGGTIYNEQFF	TGTGCCAGCAACCTCGGGGGGACTATCTACAATGAGCAGTTCTTC
NA	NA	TRBV11-1	TRBJ2-1	CASSARLVTNEQFF	TGTGCCAGCAGCGCCCGACTAGTAACGAATGAGCAGTTCTTC
NA	NA	TRBV5-6	TRBJ1-6	CASSPRTAGSPLHF	TGTGCCAGCAGCCCGCGGACAGCCGGTTCACCCCTCCACTTT
TRBD2	NA	TRBV5-1	TRBJ2-3	CASSLAGLAGDYTQYF	TGCGCCAGCAGCTTGGCCGGACTAGCGGGAGATTACACGCAGTATTTT
NA	NA	TRBV2	TRBJ1-5	CASSGEGGNQPQHF	TGTGCCAGCAGTGGAGAGGGAGGCAATCAGCCCCAGCATTTT
TRBD1	NA	TRBV4-1	TRBJ2-7	CASSQADRDYEQYF	TGCGCCAGCAGCCAGGCGGACAGGGACTACGAGCAGTACTTC
TRBD2	NA	TRBV10-2	TRBJ2-5	CASKPGLAQETQYF	TGCGCCAGCAAACCGGGACTAGCCCAAGAGACCCAGTACTTC
TRBD2	NA	TRBV24-1	TRBJ2-1	CATGEGPHEQFF	TGTGCCACCGGGGAGGGGCCACATGAGCAGTTCTTC
TRBD1	NA	TRBV7-9	TRBJ1-5	CASSLTGGQGNQPQHF	TGTGCCAGCAGCTTAACCGGGGGACAGGGTAATCAGCCCCAGCATTTT
TRBD1	NA	TRBV30	TRBJ1-2	CAWRSPQGAGYGYTF	TGTGCCTGGAGAAGCCCACAGGGGGCTGGCTATGGCTACACCTTC
TRBD2	NA	TRBV6-2/TRBV6-3	TRBJ2-1	CASSRLAVNEQFF	TGTGCCAGCAGTCGACTAGCGGTCAATGAGCAGTTCTTC
NA	few	TRBV28	TRBJ1-1	CASTGGGSMNTEAFF	TGTGCCAGCACGGGCGGGGGATCTATGAACACTGAAGCTTTCTTT
NA	NA	TRBV28	TRBJ2-7	CASSFTRVGGYEQYF	TGTGCCAGCAGTTTTACGAGGGTCGGGGGCTACGAGCAGTACTTC
TRBD1	NA	TRBV10-3	TRBJ1-4	CAISDRGLSEKLFF	TGTGCCATCAGCGACAGGGGGCTGAGTGAAAAACTGTTTTTT
NA	once	TRBV9	TRBJ1-4	CASSVAGTLGEKLFF	TGTGCCAGCAGCGTAGCGGGGACTTTAGGCGAAAAACTGTTTTTT
NA	few	TRBV3-1/TRBV3-2	TRBJ1-5	CASSQGGRGRSNQPQHF	TGTGCCAGCAGCCAAGGAGGAAGGGGCCGTAGCAATCAGCCCCAGCATTTT